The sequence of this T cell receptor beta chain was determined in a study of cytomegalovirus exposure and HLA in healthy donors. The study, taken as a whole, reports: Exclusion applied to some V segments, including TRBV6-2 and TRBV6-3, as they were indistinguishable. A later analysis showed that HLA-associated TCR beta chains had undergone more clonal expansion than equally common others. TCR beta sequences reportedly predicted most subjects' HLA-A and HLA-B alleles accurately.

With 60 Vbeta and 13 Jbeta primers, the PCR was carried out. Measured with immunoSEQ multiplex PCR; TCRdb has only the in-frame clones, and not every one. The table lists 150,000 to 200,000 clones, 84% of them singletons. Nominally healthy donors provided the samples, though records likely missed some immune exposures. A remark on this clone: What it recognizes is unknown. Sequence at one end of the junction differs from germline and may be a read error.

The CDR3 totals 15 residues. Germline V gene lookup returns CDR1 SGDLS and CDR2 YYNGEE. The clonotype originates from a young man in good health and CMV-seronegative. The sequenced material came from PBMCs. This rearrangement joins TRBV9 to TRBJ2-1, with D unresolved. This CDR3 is CAGSVVDTSANEQFF. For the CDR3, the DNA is TGTGCCGGCAGCGTAGTAGACACTTCGGCCAATGAGCAGTTCTTC.